This is a list of T cell receptor beta chains from one sample in a study of blood T cell repertoires in COVID-19. The method was immunoSEQ multiplex PCR; TCRdb's version includes in-frame clones alone and lacks a portion of them. The sample yields 310,000 or so clones, 85% to 90% seen once. Sequenced: peripheral blood. Receptor source: a man aged 65-85 years with acute or convalescent COVID-19. The CDR3 runs from the conserved cysteine through the conserved F or W. Fields, in order: D gene, V gene, J gene, clone size, CDR3 protein, CDR3 DNA. A D gene is named only where the DNA matches it firmly. The listing skips clone size in some rows; elsewhere it reads once, few, many or a size class.

d_call: TRBD1; v_call: TRBV6-1; j_call: TRBJ1-1; clone_size: NA; cdr3_aa: CASSEAWNRDRGRRCLF; cdr3_nt: TGTGCCAGCAGTGAAGCCTGGAACCGGGACAGGGGCCGACGTTGCCTCTTT
d_call: TRBD2; v_call: TRBV11-2; j_call: TRBJ2-7; clone_size: NA; cdr3_aa: CASSLGRLATSYEQYF; cdr3_nt: TGTGCCAGCAGCTTGGGGCGACTAGCGACCTCCTACGAGCAGTACTTC
d_call: TRBD1; v_call: TRBV10-2; j_call: TRBJ1-1; clone_size: NA; cdr3_aa: CASRTGGMNTEAFF; cdr3_nt: TGCGCCAGCAGAACAGGGGGAATGAACACTGAAGCTTTCTTT
d_call: NA; v_call: TRBV28; j_call: TRBJ2-1; clone_size: once; cdr3_aa: CASNRDRYNEQFF; cdr3_nt: TGTGCCAGCAACAGGGACCGCTACAATGAGCAGTTCTTC
d_call: NA; v_call: TRBV20-1; j_call: TRBJ2-1; clone_size: NA; cdr3_aa: CSARRLGEQFF; cdr3_nt: TGCAGTGCTAGGAGACTGGGTGAGCAGTTCTTC
d_call: NA; v_call: TRBV7-9; j_call: TRBJ2-3; clone_size: NA; cdr3_aa: CASSLTGTDTQYF; cdr3_nt: TGTGCCAGCAGCTTAACGGGGACAGATACGCAGTATTTT
d_call: TRBD1; v_call: TRBV28; j_call: TRBJ1-2; clone_size: NA; cdr3_aa: CASSLSGTGSIYTF; cdr3_nt: TGTGCCAGCAGCTTATCCGGGACAGGCTCTATATACACCTTC
d_call: NA; v_call: TRBV9; j_call: TRBJ1-2; clone_size: NA; cdr3_aa: CASSVHGDGGYTF; cdr3_nt: TGTGCCAGCAGCGTACACGGGGATGGTGGCTACACCTTC
d_call: TRBD1; v_call: TRBV6-1; j_call: TRBJ1-3; clone_size: few; cdr3_aa: CASSDIGTGRNTIYF; cdr3_nt: TGTGCCAGCAGTGACATCGGGACAGGTCGCAACACCATATATTTT
d_call: NA; v_call: TRBV20-1; j_call: TRBJ2-2; clone_size: NA; cdr3_aa: CSASKPTGELFF; cdr3_nt: TGCAGTGCTAGTAAGCCCACCGGGGAGCTGTTTTTT
d_call: TRBD2; v_call: TRBV11-2; j_call: TRBJ2-7; clone_size: NA; cdr3_aa: CASSLWGSGREQYF; cdr3_nt: TGTGCCAGCAGCTTATGGGGTAGCGGGAGGGAGCAGTACTTC
d_call: TRBD1; v_call: TRBV25-1; j_call: TRBJ2-2; clone_size: NA; cdr3_aa: CASSESGQGFPGELFF; cdr3_nt: TGTGCCAGCAGTGAATCGGGACAGGGGTTTCCCGGGGAGCTGTTTTTT
d_call: TRBD2; v_call: TRBV5-1; j_call: TRBJ2-2; clone_size: NA; cdr3_aa: CASSFSGRASGTGELFF; cdr3_nt: TGCGCCAGCAGTTTTAGCGGGAGGGCCAGTGGCACCGGGGAGCTGTTTTTT
d_call: TRBD1; v_call: TRBV7-9; j_call: TRBJ1-1; clone_size: NA; cdr3_aa: CASSSEGGEGTEAFF; cdr3_nt: TGTGCCAGCAGCTCAGAAGGGGGCGAGGGCACTGAAGCTTTCTTT
d_call: TRBD1; v_call: TRBV4-1; j_call: TRBJ2-7; clone_size: NA; cdr3_aa: CASSHRTGDVYEQYF; cdr3_nt: TGCGCCAGCAGCCACCGGACAGGGGATGTCTACGAGCAGTACTTC
d_call: NA; v_call: TRBV6-5; j_call: TRBJ1-5; clone_size: few; cdr3_aa: CASRTQNQPQHF; cdr3_nt: TGTGCCAGCCGTACCCAGAATCAGCCCCAGCATTTT
d_call: TRBD1; v_call: TRBV27; j_call: TRBJ1-1; clone_size: NA; cdr3_aa: CASSFGTGNTEAFF; cdr3_nt: TGTGCCAGCAGTTTCGGGACAGGGAACACTGAAGCTTTCTTT
d_call: TRBD1; v_call: TRBV18; j_call: TRBJ1-4; clone_size: NA; cdr3_aa: CASSPIFTGQGNEKLFF; cdr3_nt: TGTGCCAGCTCACCTATCTTTACGGGACAGGGGAATGAAAAACTGTTTTTT
d_call: NA; v_call: TRBV5-1; j_call: TRBJ2-7; clone_size: NA; cdr3_aa: CASSRTGTAGYEQYF; cdr3_nt: TGCGCCAGCAGCCGCACCGGGACTGCCGGCTACGAGCAGTACTTC
d_call: TRBD1; v_call: TRBV15; j_call: TRBJ1-2; clone_size: few; cdr3_aa: CATSSDRVGGYTF; cdr3_nt: TGTGCCACCAGCAGTGACAGGGTAGGAGGCTACACCTTC
d_call: NA; v_call: TRBV28; j_call: TRBJ1-4; clone_size: NA; cdr3_aa: CASSFPIAGTRGEKLFF; cdr3_nt: TGTGCCAGCAGTTTCCCGATTGCCGGGACAAGAGGAGAAAAACTGTTTTTT
d_call: TRBD1; v_call: TRBV9; j_call: TRBJ1-6; clone_size: NA; cdr3_aa: CASSVGLAGGSPLHF; cdr3_nt: TGTGCCAGCAGCGTAGGTCTGGCAGGGGGTTCACCCCTCCACTTT
d_call: TRBD2; v_call: TRBV28; j_call: TRBJ2-7; clone_size: NA; cdr3_aa: CASSPSGGIYEQYF; cdr3_nt: TGTGCCAGCAGCCCTAGCGGGGGGATCTACGAGCAGTACTTC
d_call: NA; v_call: TRBV19; j_call: TRBJ1-6; clone_size: NA; cdr3_aa: CASRQQATSVTLHF; cdr3_nt: TGTGCCAGTAGACAACAGGCGACCAGCGTCACCCTCCACTTT
d_call: TRBD1; v_call: TRBV5-4; j_call: TRBJ1-6; clone_size: NA; cdr3_aa: CASSPGGQQTGNSPLHF; cdr3_nt: TGTGCCAGCAGCCCAGGGGGACAGCAGACTGGCAATTCACCCCTCCACTTT
d_call: TRBD2; v_call: TRBV6-6; j_call: TRBJ2-3; clone_size: NA; cdr3_aa: CASSSVGLADTQYF; cdr3_nt: TGTGCCAGCAGTAGCGTCGGACTAGCAGATACGCAGTATTTT